The subject of this entry is one T cell receptor beta chain. This record comes from a study of radiotherapy plus CTLA-4 blockade in lung cancer. Focal radiation was given together with CTLA-4 blockade (ipilimumab) to patients with chemo-refractory metastatic non-small-cell lung cancer. TCRdb's copy holds only in-frame clones and misses some; the assay was immunoSEQ multiplex PCR. The sample shows about 25,000 clones, around 72% of them seen only once. The CDR3 is 11 residues long. From germline, CDR1 is MGHDK and CDR2 SYGVNS. V was shortened by 6 bases and J by 11 bases, with 13 bases between the two germline ends.

The V gene is TRBV25-1, the J gene TRBJ1-1, with D maybe TRBD1 (5 bases). This TCR derives from a human donor with non-small cell lung cancer who had stable disease on radiotherapy plus ipilimumab. The sequenced sample was peripheral blood, obtained from a patient treated with radiotherapy plus ipilimumab. The CDR3 DNA is TGTGCCAGCAGGGAGGACACTGGGGCTTTCTTT. Amino acids: CASREDTGAFF.